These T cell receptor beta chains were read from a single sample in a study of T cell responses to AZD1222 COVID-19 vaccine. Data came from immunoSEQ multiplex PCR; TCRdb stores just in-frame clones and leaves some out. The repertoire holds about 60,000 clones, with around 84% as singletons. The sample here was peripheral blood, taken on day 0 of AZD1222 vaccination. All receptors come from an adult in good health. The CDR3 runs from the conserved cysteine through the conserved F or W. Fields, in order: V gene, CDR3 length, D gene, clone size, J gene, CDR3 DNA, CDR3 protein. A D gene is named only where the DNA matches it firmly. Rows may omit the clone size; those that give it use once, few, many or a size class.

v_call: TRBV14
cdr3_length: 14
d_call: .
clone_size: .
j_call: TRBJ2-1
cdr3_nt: TGTGCCAGCAGCCAAGTTCCGGGTGGCAATGAGCAGTTCTTC
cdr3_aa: CASSQVPGGNEQFF

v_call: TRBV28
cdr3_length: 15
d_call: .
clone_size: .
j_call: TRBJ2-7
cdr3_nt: TGTGCCAGCAGTTTAGTCGACCGCGCGGGCCACGAGCAGTACTTC
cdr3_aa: CASSLVDRAGHEQYF

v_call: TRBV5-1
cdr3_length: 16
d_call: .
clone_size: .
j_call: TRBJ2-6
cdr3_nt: TGCGCCAGCAGCTTGGGACAAATCTCTGGGGCCAACGTCCTGACTTTC
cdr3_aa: CASSLGQISGANVLTF

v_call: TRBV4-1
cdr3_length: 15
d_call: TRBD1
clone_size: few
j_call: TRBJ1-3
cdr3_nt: TGCGCCAGCAGCCAGTGGACAGGGGCTGGAAACACCATATATTTT
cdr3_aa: CASSQWTGAGNTIYF

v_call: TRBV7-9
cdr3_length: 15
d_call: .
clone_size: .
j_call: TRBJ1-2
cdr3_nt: TGTGCCAGCAGCTTAGTGCCAGGGTCTAGCTATGGCTACACCTTC
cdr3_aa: CASSLVPGSSYGYTF

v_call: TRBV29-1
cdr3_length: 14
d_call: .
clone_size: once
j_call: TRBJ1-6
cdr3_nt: TGCAGCGTCGGTGGTCCCCAACCTAATTCACCCCTCCACTTT
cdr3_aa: CSVGGPQPNSPLHF

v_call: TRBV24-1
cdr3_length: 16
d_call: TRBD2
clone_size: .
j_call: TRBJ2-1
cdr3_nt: TGTGCCACCAGTGACTCACTAGCGGGCTCCTACAATGAGCAGTTCTTC
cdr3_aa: CATSDSLAGSYNEQFF

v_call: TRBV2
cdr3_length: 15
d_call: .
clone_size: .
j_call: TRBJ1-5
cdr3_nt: TGTGCCAGCAGACAGGACAGTAATAGCAATCAGCCCCAGCATTTT
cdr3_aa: CASRQDSNSNQPQHF

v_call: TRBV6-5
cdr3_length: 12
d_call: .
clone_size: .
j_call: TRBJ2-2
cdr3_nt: TGTGCCAGCAGCCGGGGGACCGGGGAGCTGTTTTTT
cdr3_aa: CASSRGTGELFF

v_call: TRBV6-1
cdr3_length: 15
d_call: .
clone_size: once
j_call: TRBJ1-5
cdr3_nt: TGTGCCAGCAGTGATAGGGGGTCGAGCAATCAGCCCCAGCATTTT
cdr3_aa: CASSDRGSSNQPQHF

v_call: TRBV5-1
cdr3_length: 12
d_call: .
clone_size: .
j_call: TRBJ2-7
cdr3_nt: TGCGCCAGCAGCTGGCGGTTCGAGGAGCAGTACTTC
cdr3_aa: CASSWRFEEQYF

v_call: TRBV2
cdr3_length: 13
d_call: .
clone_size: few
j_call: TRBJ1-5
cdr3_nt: TGTGCCAGCAAGGCCGAAGTCAATCAGCCCCAGCATTTT
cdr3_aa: CASKAEVNQPQHF

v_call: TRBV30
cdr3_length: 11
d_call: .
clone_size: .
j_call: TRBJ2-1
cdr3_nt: TGTGCCTGGAGCCAGAACAATGAGCAGTTCTTC
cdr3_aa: CAWSQNNEQFF

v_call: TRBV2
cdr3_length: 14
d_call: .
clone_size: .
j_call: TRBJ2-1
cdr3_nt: TGTGCCAGCCTTCAGCGGGTCTCCTACAATGAGCAGTTCTTC
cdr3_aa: CASLQRVSYNEQFF

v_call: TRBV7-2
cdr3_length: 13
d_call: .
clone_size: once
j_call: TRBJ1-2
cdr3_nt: TGTGCCAGCAGCGCCGTGCAGGAGGGAGGCTACACCTTC
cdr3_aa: CASSAVQEGGYTF

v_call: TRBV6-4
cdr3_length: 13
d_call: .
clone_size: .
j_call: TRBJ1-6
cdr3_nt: TGTGCCAGCAGTGAGAAGGGGTATTCACCCCTCCACTTT
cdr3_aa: CASSEKGYSPLHF

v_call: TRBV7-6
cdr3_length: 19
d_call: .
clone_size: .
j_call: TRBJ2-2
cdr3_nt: TGTGCCAGCAGCCCCGCCCCCTTTCTGGCGGACTTCTACACCGGGGAGCTGTTTTTT
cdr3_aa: CASSPAPFLADFYTGELFF

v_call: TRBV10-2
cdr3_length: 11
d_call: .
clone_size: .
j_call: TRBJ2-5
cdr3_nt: TGCGCCAGCAGCCCTCAAGAGACCCAGTACTTC
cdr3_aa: CASSPQETQYF

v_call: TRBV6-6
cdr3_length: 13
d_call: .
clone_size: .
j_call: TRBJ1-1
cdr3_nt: TGTGCCAGCAGCGCCTCGTTGAACACTGAAGCTTTCTTT
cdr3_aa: CASSASLNTEAFF

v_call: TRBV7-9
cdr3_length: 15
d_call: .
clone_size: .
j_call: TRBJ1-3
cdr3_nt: TGTGCCAGCAGCTTGGGCAGCTTCTCTGGAAACACCATATATTTT
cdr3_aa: CASSLGSFSGNTIYF

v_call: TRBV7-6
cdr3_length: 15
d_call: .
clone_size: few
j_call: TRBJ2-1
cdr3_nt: TGTGCCAGCAGCTTAGGGGGGTCCCCCTACAATGAGCAGTTCTTC
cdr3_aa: CASSLGGSPYNEQFF

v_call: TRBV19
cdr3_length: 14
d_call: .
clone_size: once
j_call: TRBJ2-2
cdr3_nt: TGTGCCAGTAGTATAGTTCCCAGGGCCGGGGAGCTGTTTTTT
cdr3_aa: CASSIVPRAGELFF

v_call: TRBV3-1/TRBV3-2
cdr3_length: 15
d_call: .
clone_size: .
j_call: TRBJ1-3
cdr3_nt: TGTGCCAGCAGCCAAGGAATCAGGGCTGGAAACACCATATATTTT
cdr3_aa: CASSQGIRAGNTIYF

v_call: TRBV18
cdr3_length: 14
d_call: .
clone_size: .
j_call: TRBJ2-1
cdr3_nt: TGTGCCAGCTCACCGACTCTAGAAACGTTTGAGCAGTTCTTC
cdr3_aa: CASSPTLETFEQFF

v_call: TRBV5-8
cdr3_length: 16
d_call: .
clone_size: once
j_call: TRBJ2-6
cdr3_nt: TGTGCCAGCAGCTTGCCAGGGGTAACGGGGGCCAACGTCCTGACTTTC
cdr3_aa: CASSLPGVTGANVLTF

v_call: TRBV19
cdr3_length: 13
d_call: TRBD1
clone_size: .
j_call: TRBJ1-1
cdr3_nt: TGTGCCAGTAGTTCCACAGGGGGTACTGAAGCTTTCTTT
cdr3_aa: CASSSTGGTEAFF